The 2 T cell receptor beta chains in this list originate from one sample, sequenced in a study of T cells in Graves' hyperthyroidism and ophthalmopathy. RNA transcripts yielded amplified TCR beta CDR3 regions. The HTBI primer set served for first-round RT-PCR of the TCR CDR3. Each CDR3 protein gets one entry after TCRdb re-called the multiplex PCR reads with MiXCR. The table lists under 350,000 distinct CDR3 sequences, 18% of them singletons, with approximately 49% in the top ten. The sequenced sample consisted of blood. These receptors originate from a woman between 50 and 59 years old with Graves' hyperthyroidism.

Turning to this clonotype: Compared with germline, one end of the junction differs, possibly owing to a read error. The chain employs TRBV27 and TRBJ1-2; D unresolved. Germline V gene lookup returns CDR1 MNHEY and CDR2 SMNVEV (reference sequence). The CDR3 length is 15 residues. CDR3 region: CAGSLSGASNYGYTF. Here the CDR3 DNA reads TGTGCCGGCAGTTTATCGGGAGCTTCTAACTATGGCTACACCTTC.

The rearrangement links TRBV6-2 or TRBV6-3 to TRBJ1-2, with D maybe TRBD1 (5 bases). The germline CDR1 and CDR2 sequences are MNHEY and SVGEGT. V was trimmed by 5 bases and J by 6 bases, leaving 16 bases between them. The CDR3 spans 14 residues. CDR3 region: CASSPRTDTDGYTF. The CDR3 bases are TGTGCCAGCAGTCCACGAACGGACACGGATGGCTACACCTTC.